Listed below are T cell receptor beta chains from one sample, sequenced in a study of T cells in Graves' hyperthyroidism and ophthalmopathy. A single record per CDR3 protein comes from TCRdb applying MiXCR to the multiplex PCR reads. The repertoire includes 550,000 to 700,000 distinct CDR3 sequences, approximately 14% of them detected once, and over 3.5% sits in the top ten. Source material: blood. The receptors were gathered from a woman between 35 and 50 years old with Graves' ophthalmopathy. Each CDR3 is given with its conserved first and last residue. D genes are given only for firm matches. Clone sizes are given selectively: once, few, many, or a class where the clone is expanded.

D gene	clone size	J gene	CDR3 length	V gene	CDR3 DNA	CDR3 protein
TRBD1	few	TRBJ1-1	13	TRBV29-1	TGCAGCGACTCGACAGGGCTAGAATCCCGAGCTTTCTTT	CSDSTGLESRAFF
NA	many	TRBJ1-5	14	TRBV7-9	TGTGCCAGCAGCCTTTCATTGGACAGTCAGCCCCAGCATTTT	CASSLSLDSQPQHF
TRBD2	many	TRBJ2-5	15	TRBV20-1	TGCAGTGCTGTAAATAGCGGGAGAGCCCAGGAGACCCAGTACTTC	CSAVNSGRAQETQYF
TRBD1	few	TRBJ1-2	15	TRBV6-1	TGTGCCAGTTCGCTACAGGGGGCTCATAACTATGGCTACACCTTC	CASSLQGAHNYGYTF
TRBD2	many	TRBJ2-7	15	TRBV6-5	TGTGCCAGCAGTTACTCGACTAGCGGGAGCAACGAGCAGTACTTC	CASSYSTSGSNEQYF
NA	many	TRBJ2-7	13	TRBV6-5	TGTGCCAGCAGTTACTCGGACTCCTACGAGCAGTACTTC	CASSYSDSYEQYF
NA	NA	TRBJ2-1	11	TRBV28	TGTGCCAGCAGTTCACCGCCTGAGCAGTTCTTC	CASSSPPEQFF
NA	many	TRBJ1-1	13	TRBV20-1	TGCAGTGCTCCAGAAGGGGCGAAGACTGAAGCTTTCTTT	CSAPEGAKTEAFF
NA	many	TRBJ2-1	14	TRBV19	TGTGCCAGTACCTCACCCGGCGGATACAATGAGCAGTTCTTC	CASTSPGGYNEQFF
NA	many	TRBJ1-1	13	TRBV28	TGTGCCAGCAGTCCCAGCGTGAACACTGAAGCTTTCTTT	CASSPSVNTEAFF
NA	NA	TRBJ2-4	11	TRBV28	TGTGCCAGCACCGAGGGAAACATTCAGTACTTC	CASTEGNIQYF
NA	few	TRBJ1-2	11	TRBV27	TGTGCCGCGGGGGCGGATTATGGCTACACCTTC	CAAGADYGYTF
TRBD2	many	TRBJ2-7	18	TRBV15	TGTGCCACCAGCAGAGACCAGGGCGGGACTAGCGGGATGGGTGAGCAGTACTTC	CATSRDQGGTSGMGEQYF
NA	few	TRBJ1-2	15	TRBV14	TGTGCCAGCAGCCAAGATCTCCGACAGAACTATGGCTACACCTTC	CASSQDLRQNYGYTF
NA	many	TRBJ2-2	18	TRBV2	TGTGCCAGCAGTGGAAGGGTATTAGCGGTCCAGAACACCGGGGAGCTGTTTTTT	CASSGRVLAVQNTGELFF
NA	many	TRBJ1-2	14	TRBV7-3	TGTGCCAGCAGCCCCGGCCAGATTGTTGGGGGCTACACCTTC	CASSPGQIVGGYTF
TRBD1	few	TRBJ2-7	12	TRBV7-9	TGTGCCAGCAGCGGACAGGGGCGCGAGCAGTACTTC	CASSGQGREQYF
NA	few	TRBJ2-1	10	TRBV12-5	TGTGCTAGTGGTTTCGGTGAGCAGTTCTTC	CASGFGEQFF
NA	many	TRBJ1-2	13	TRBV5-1	TGCGCCAGCAGATTTGACGGGAACTATGGCTACACCTTC	CASRFDGNYGYTF
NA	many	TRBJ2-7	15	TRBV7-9	TGTGCCAGCAGCTTACAGGCAGAGTCTTTCTACGAGCAGTACTTC	CASSLQAESFYEQYF
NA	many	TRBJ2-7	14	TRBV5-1	TGCGCCAGCAGCTTGCTCGGGGTGGCCTACGAGCAGTACTTC	CASSLLGVAYEQYF
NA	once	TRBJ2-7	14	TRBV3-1	TGTGCCAGCAGCCAAGATTGGAGCGTTGGCGAGCAGTACTTC	CASSQDWSVGEQYF
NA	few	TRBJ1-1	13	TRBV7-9	TGTGCCAGCAGCCCCGCGGAAGGGACTGAAGCTTTCTTT	CASSPAEGTEAFF
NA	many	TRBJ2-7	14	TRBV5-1	TGCGCCAGCAGCTTTGAATCCCCGCGACGCGAGCAGTACTTC	CASSFESPRREQYF
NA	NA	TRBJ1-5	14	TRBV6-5	TGTGCCAGCAGTTACTCAGGCAGAGATCAGCCCCAGCATTTT	CASSYSGRDQPQHF
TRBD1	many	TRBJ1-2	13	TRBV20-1	TGCAGTGCTTTGACAGGGTTTGACTATGGCTACACCTTC	CSALTGFDYGYTF
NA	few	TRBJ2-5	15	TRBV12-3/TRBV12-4	TGCGCCAGCAGTTTATTCCCGGAGGGGCAAGAGACCCAGTACTTC	CASSLFPEGQETQYF
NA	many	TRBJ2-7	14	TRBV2	TGTGCCAGCAGGGGGGACGGGAGCTCCTACGAGCAGTACTTC	CASRGDGSSYEQYF
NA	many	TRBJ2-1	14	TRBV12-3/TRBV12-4	TGTGCCAGCAGTTTGTCCAGGGGGGGCGCCAAGCAGTTCTTC	CASSLSRGGAKQFF
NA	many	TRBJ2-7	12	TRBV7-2	TGTGCCAGCAGCCCAGTGGGATCCGAGCAGTACTTC	CASSPVGSEQYF
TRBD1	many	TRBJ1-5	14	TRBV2	TGTGCCAGCACTGGGACAGGGGAGACTCAGCCCCAGCATTTT	CASTGTGETQPQHF
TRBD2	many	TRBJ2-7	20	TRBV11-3	TGTGCCAGCAGCTTAGGGGAGGGGTCACGATTGGTAACGAACTCCTACGAGCAGTACTTC	CASSLGEGSRLVTNSYEQYF
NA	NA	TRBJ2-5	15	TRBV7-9	TGTGCCAGCAGACCGGGAAGAGAGGGAGGAGAGACCCAGTACTTC	CASRPGREGGETQYF
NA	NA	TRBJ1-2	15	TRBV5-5	TGTGCCAGCAGCTTCCGGGGGGAGCCTAACTATGGCTACACCTTC	CASSFRGEPNYGYTF
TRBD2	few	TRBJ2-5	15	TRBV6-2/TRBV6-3	TGTGCCAGCAGTTACCTCCGGGACTATCAAGAGACCCAGTACTTC	CASSYLRDYQETQYF
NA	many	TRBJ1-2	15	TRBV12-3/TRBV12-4	TGTGCCAGCAGTTTAAATCTACAGACGCACTATGGCTACACCTTC	CASSLNLQTHYGYTF
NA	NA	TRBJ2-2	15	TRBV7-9	TGTGCCAGCAGCCCCCGGCGGGGTAACACCGGGGAGCTGTTTTTT	CASSPRRGNTGELFF
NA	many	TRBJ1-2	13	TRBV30	TGTGCCTGGAGTGTACGACAATCTGGAGGCTACACCTTC	CAWSVRQSGGYTF
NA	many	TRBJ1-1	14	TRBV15	TGTGCCACCAGCGAGACGGTTATGAACACTGAAGCTTTCTTT	CATSETVMNTEAFF
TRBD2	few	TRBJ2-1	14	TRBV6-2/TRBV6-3	TGTGCCAGCACCACGGGACTAGCGGGAAATGAGCAGTTCTTC	CASTTGLAGNEQFF
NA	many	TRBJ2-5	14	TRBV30	TGTGCCTGGAGTCGGGGGAGTGGTCGAGAGACCCAGTACTTC	CAWSRGSGRETQYF
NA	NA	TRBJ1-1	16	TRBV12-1	TGTGCCAGCAGCTTTTGGGGGACAGGGGTATGGACTGAAGCTTTCTTT	CASSFWGTGVWTEAFF
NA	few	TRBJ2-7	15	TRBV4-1	TGCGCCAGCAGCCAAGATTATAAGCCGGTCCACGAGCAGTACTTC	CASSQDYKPVHEQYF
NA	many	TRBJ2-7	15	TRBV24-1	TGTGCCACCAGTGATCAAACAGGGACCACCTACGAGCAGTACTTC	CATSDQTGTTYEQYF
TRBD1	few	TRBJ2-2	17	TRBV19	TGTGCCAGTAGTAGCCGGGACAGGGTTCAAGACACCGGGGAGCTGTTTTTT	CASSSRDRVQDTGELFF
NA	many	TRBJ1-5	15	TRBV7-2	TGTGCCAGCAGCTTAACCGACAGGTCGGGTCAGCCCCAGCATTTT	CASSLTDRSGQPQHF
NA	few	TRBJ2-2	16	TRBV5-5	TGTGCCAGCAGCTTGGCCCGATCGACGAACACCGGGGAGCTGTTTTTT	CASSLARSTNTGELFF
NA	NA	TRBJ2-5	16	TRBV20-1	TGCAGTGCCCCCACCGGCGGGCGGGTTGTCAGGGAGACCCAGTACTTC	CSAPTGGRVVRETQYF
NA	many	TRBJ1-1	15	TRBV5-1	TGCGCCAGCAGCATCGACCGGGAACTGAACACTGAAGCTTTCTTT	CASSIDRELNTEAFF
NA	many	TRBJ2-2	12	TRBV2	TGTGCCAGCAGTCAGGGTCCCGGGGAGCTGTTTTTT	CASSQGPGELFF